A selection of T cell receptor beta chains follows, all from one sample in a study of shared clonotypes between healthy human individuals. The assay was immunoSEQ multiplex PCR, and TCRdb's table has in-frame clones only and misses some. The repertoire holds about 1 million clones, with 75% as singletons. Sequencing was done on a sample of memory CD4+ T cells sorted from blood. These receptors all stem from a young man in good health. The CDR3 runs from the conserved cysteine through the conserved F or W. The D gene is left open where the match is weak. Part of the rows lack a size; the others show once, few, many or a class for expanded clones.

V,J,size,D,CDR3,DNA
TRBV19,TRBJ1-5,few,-,CASSPQGSNQPQHF,TGTGCCAGTAGTCCCCAGGGGAGCAATCAGCCCCAGCATTTT
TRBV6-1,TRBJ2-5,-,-,CASRGGGRETQYF,TGTGCCAGCAGAGGGGGGGGGCGAGAGACCCAGTACTTC
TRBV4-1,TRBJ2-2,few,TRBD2,CASSHPDSVAGSFTGELFF,TGCGCCAGCAGCCACCCCGATTCGGTAGCGGGATCGTTCACCGGGGAGCTGTTTTTT
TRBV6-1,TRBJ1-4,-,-,CAGKQGANEKLFF,TGTGCCGGCAAACAGGGTGCTAATGAAAAACTGTTTTTT
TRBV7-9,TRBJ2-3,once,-,CASREMSADTQYF,TGTGCCAGCCGCGAGATGTCCGCAGATACGCAGTATTTT
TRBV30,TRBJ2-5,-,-,CASEGRAVETQYF,TGTGCCTCGGAGGGAAGGGCCGTAGAGACCCAGTACTTC
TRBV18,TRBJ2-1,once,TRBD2,CASSPMELAAQKEQFF,TGTGCCAGCTCACCCATGGAACTAGCGGCCCAGAAGGAGCAGTTCTTC
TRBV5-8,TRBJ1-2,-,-,CASSLGPWGSYGYTF,TGTGCCAGCAGCTTGGGCCCCTGGGGAAGCTATGGCTACACCTTC
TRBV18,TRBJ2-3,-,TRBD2,CASSPPGTSGTDTQYF,TGTGCCAGCTCACCACCGGGGACTAGCGGCACAGATACGCAGTATTTT
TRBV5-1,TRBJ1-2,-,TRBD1,CASSSRTGAGYGYTF,TGCGCCAGCAGCTCGAGGACAGGGGCGGGCTATGGCTACACCTTC
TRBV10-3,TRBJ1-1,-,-,CAISAGDTEAFF,TGTGCCATCAGCGCAGGGGACACTGAAGCTTTCTTT
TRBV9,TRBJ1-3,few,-,CASSVGVLSSGNTIYF,TGTGCCAGCAGCGTAGGGGTCCTGAGCTCTGGAAACACCATATATTTT
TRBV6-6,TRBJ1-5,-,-,CASSYPPVGQPQHF,TGTGCCAGCAGTTACCCTCCCGTAGGACAGCCCCAGCATTTT
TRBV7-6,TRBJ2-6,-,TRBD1,CASSLNPVAGGGANVLTF,TGTGCCAGCAGCTTAAATCCAGTTGCAGGGGGTGGGGCCAACGTCCTGACTTTC
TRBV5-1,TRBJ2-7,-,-,CASSLSGPTYEQYF,TGCGCCAGCAGCTTGAGTGGGCCAACCTACGAGCAGTACTTC
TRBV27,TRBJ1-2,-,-,CASSSHQSGGRSGYTF,TGTGCCAGCAGTTCCCATCAGTCAGGAGGGCGGAGTGGCTACACCTTC
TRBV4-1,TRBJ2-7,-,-,CASSQVTASYEQYF,TGCGCCAGCAGCCAAGTCACAGCCTCCTACGAGCAGTACTTC
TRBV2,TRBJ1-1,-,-,CASSQQLVNTEAFF,TGTGCCAGCAGTCAACAGCTAGTGAACACTGAAGCTTTCTTT
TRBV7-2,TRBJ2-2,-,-,CASSSGTYNTGELFF,TGTGCCAGCAGCTCCGGGACCTATAACACCGGGGAGCTGTTTTTT
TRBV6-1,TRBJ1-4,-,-,CASRENNEKLFF,TGTGCCAGCAGGGAGAATAATGAAAAACTGTTTTTT
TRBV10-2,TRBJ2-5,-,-,CASSVGETQYF,TGCGCCAGCAGTGTCGGTGAGACCCAGTACTTC
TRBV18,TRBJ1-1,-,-,CASSPRQLSTEAFF,TGTGCCAGCTCACCACGACAGCTTTCCACTGAAGCTTTCTTT
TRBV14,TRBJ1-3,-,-,CASSQDRFSGNTIYF,TGTGCCAGCAGCCAAGACAGATTCTCTGGAAACACCATATATTTT
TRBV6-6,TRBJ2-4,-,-,CASSTWTGKNIQYF,TGTGCCAGCTCTACATGGACGGGTAAAAACATTCAGTACTTC
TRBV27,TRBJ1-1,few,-,CASSFRSRKANTEAFF,TGTGCCAGCAGTTTCCGATCGAGGAAGGCAAACACTGAAGCTTTCTTT
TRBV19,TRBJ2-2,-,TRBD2,CASSIALAGASNTGELFF,TGTGCCAGTAGTATAGCCCTAGCGGGGGCCTCGAACACCGGGGAGCTGTTTTTT
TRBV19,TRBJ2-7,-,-,CASSYPPGQTYEQYF,TGTGCCAGTAGTTATCCGCCGGGACAAACCTACGAGCAGTACTTC
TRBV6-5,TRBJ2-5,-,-,CASSDSLGTQYF,TGTGCCTCCTCAGACTCCTTAGGGACCCAGTACTTC
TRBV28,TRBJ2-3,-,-,CASRPRGASTDTQYF,TGTGCCAGCCGACCTCGGGGGGCTAGCACAGATACGCAGTATTTT
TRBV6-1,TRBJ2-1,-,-,CASSDFNNEQFF,TGTGCCAGCAGTGACTTTAACAATGAGCAGTTCTTC
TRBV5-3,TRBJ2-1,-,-,CARSLAGGRLDEQFF,TGTGCCAGAAGCTTGGCCGGTGGAAGACTCGATGAGCAGTTCTTC
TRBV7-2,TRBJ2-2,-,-,CASRRHTGELFF,TGTGCCAGCAGGAGGCACACCGGGGAGCTGTTTTTT
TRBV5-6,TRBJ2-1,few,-,CASSLVRGYNEQFF,TGTGCCAGCAGCTTGGTTCGGGGATACAATGAGCAGTTCTTC
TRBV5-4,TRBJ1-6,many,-,CASSQDMSNSPLHF,TGTGCCAGCAGCCAGGACATGAGTAATTCACCCCTCCACTTT
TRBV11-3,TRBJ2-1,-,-,CASSLGRVNNEQFF,TGTGCCAGCAGCTTAGGTAGGGTAAACAATGAGCAGTTCTTC
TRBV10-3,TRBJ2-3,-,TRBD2,CAISDRSGGWADTQYF,TGTGCCATCAGTGATAGAAGCGGGGGGTGGGCAGATACGCAGTATTTT
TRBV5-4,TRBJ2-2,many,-,CASSFGTTTGELFF,TGTGCCAGCAGCTTTGGTACTACCACCGGGGAGCTGTTTTTT
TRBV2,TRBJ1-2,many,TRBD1,CASRVNRGRSNYGYTF,TGTGCCAGCAGGGTTAACAGGGGCCGCAGCAACTATGGCTACACCTTC
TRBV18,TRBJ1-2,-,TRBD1,CASSLDRVNYGYTF,TGTGCCAGCTCACTGGACAGGGTTAACTATGGCTACACCTTC
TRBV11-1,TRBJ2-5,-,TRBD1,CASSWGQGFGETQYF,TGTGCCAGCAGCTGGGGACAGGGGTTCGGCGAGACCCAGTACTTC
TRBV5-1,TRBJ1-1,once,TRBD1,CASSPRTGGNTEAFF,TGCGCCAGCAGCCCACGGACAGGAGGGAACACTGAAGCTTTCTTT
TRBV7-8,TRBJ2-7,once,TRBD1,CASSFPGTGLREQYF,TGTGCCAGCAGCTTTCCGGGGACAGGGTTGAGGGAGCAGTACTTC
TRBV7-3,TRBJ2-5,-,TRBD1,CASSPRQGMGETQYF,TGTGCCAGCAGCCCACGACAGGGGATGGGGGAGACCCAGTACTTC
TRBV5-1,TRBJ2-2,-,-,CASRGDPANTGELFF,TGCGCCAGCAGAGGGGATCCTGCGAACACCGGGGAGCTGTTTTTT
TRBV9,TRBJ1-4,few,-,CASSRGHNEKLFF,TGTGCCAGCAGCCGGGGGCATAATGAAAAACTGTTTTTT
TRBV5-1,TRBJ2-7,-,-,CASSLPSYEQYF,TGCGCCAGCAGCTTGCCCAGCTACGAGCAGTACTTC
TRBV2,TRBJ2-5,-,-,CASRGGLGTLETQYF,TGTGCCAGCAGAGGGGGACTGGGGACGTTGGAGACCCAGTACTTC
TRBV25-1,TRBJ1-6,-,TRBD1,CASRGQGTSPLHF,TGTGCCAGCAGGGGACAGGGTACTTCACCCCTCCACTTT
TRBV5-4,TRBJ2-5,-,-,CASSFPGQETQYF,TGTGCCAGCAGCTTTCCGGGGCAAGAGACCCAGTACTTC
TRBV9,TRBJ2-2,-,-,CASSPRTRRGAGELFF,TGTGCCAGCAGCCCCCGGACTCGGCGGGGAGCCGGGGAGCTGTTTTTT
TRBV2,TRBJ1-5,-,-,CASSGTVERNQPQHF,TGTGCCAGCAGTGGGACAGTTGAGCGTAATCAGCCCCAGCATTTT
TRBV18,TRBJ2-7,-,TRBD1,CASSRQGDEQYF,TGTGCCAGCTCACGACAGGGTGACGAGCAGTACTTC